A selection of T cell receptor beta chains follows, all from one sample in a study of OX40 agonist ivuxolimab in advanced cancers. Some clones are missing from TCRdb's copy, which holds only in-frame ones; the method was immunoSEQ multiplex PCR. Among some 100,000 clones listed, around 86% were seen once. The sequencing used CD4+ or CD8+ T cells sorted from blood, collected in a trial of the OX40 agonist ivuxolimab. The receptors originated from an adult with an advanced solid tumor such as melanoma, head and neck, liver or kidney cancer. The CDR3 runs from the conserved cysteine through the conserved F or W. The order of the fields is D gene, clone size, V gene, J gene, CDR3 DNA, CDR3 protein. A D gene is named only where the DNA matches it firmly. Size tells how often a clone was seen (once, few, many) or the class of an expanded clone, and some rows leave it out.

D gene: NA
clone size: NA
V gene: TRBV14
J gene: TRBJ1-2
CDR3 DNA: TGTGCCAGCAGCCTCAATGTAGGGATCTCGAACTATGGCTACACCTTC
CDR3 protein: CASSLNVGISNYGYTF

D gene: NA
clone size: NA
V gene: TRBV7-2
J gene: TRBJ1-1
CDR3 DNA: TGTGCCAGCAGCCCTCAACAGATTAAGAACACTGAAGCTTTCTTT
CDR3 protein: CASSPQQIKNTEAFF

D gene: TRBD1
clone size: NA
V gene: TRBV5-4
J gene: TRBJ2-7
CDR3 DNA: TGTGCCAGCAGCTACGGAACCGGGACAGGTGGGACCTACGAGCAGTACTTC
CDR3 protein: CASSYGTGTGGTYEQYF

D gene: NA
clone size: NA
V gene: TRBV7-6
J gene: TRBJ2-5
CDR3 DNA: TGTGCCAGCAGCTTAGACGGACGCGGTGGGGCGGGTCAAGAGACCCAGTACTTC
CDR3 protein: CASSLDGRGGAGQETQYF

D gene: TRBD1
clone size: NA
V gene: TRBV2
J gene: TRBJ2-2
CDR3 DNA: TGTGCCAGCAGTGTTCTAGGACAGGGTAACACCGGGGAGCTGTTTTTT
CDR3 protein: CASSVLGQGNTGELFF

D gene: NA
clone size: NA
V gene: TRBV7-2
J gene: TRBJ2-1
CDR3 DNA: TGTGCCAGCAGCGTAGCCCAGGCACGGTACAATGAGCAGTTCTTC
CDR3 protein: CASSVAQARYNEQFF

D gene: TRBD1
clone size: NA
V gene: TRBV2
J gene: TRBJ2-5
CDR3 DNA: TGTGCCAGCAGCGACAGGGACCAAGAGACCCAGTACTTC
CDR3 protein: CASSDRDQETQYF

D gene: NA
clone size: NA
V gene: TRBV5-1
J gene: TRBJ2-5
CDR3 DNA: TGCGCCAGCAGCTTGGTGGACGCTGGGGCGGAGACCCAGTACTTC
CDR3 protein: CASSLVDAGAETQYF

D gene: TRBD2
clone size: NA
V gene: TRBV28
J gene: TRBJ2-5
CDR3 DNA: TGTGCCAGCAGTCCCTGGAGTAGCGGGATCGGGGCCCAGTACTTC
CDR3 protein: CASSPWSSGIGAQYF

D gene: NA
clone size: NA
V gene: TRBV30
J gene: TRBJ1-1
CDR3 DNA: TGTGCCTGGAGTGTAGCCTCCTGGAACACTGAAGCTTTCTTT
CDR3 protein: CAWSVASWNTEAFF

D gene: NA
clone size: NA
V gene: TRBV18
J gene: TRBJ1-1
CDR3 DNA: TGTGCCAGCTCACCCGACAGGATGAACACTGAAGCTTTCTTT
CDR3 protein: CASSPDRMNTEAFF

D gene: NA
clone size: once
V gene: TRBV28
J gene: TRBJ2-7
CDR3 DNA: TGTGCCAGCAGTTCTCCGGGATCCCTCTACGAGCAGTACTTC
CDR3 protein: CASSSPGSLYEQYF

D gene: TRBD2
clone size: NA
V gene: TRBV5-1
J gene: TRBJ2-3
CDR3 DNA: TGCGCCAGCAGCTTATCCGGCGGGAGGGCCGGGGCAGATACGCAGTATTTT
CDR3 protein: CASSLSGGRAGADTQYF

D gene: TRBD1
clone size: NA
V gene: TRBV9
J gene: TRBJ2-1
CDR3 DNA: TGTGCCAGCAGCCTCGGGACAGGGGGTTTGTTCAATGAGCAGTTCTTC
CDR3 protein: CASSLGTGGLFNEQFF

D gene: NA
clone size: NA
V gene: TRBV6-4
J gene: TRBJ1-5
CDR3 DNA: TGTGCCAGCAGTGACGAGGGGAGTCCCCAGCATTTT
CDR3 protein: CASSDEGSPQHF

D gene: TRBD1
clone size: few
V gene: TRBV15
J gene: TRBJ1-5
CDR3 DNA: TGTGCCACCAGCGTAAAGACAGGGGGCACGGAGCCCCAGCATTTT
CDR3 protein: CATSVKTGGTEPQHF

D gene: NA
clone size: NA
V gene: TRBV27
J gene: TRBJ2-1
CDR3 DNA: TGTGCCAGCAGTTTATATGGGCATCATATCAATGAGCAGTTCTTC
CDR3 protein: CASSLYGHHINEQFF

D gene: NA
clone size: NA
V gene: TRBV28
J gene: TRBJ2-5
CDR3 DNA: TGTGCCAGCAGCCTGGGACAGCCTGCGAGCGGGGTCGGGATAAAAGAGACCCAGTACTTC
CDR3 protein: CASSLGQPASGVGIKETQYF

D gene: TRBD2
clone size: NA
V gene: TRBV6-1
J gene: TRBJ2-7
CDR3 DNA: TGTGCCAGCAGCAACAGCGGGGGGGGCTACGAGCAGTACTTC
CDR3 protein: CASSNSGGGYEQYF

D gene: TRBD2
clone size: NA
V gene: TRBV5-1
J gene: TRBJ2-6
CDR3 DNA: TGCGCCAGCAGCTTGGTACTAGCGGGAGCATTAACTGGGGCCAACGTCCTGACTTTC
CDR3 protein: CASSLVLAGALTGANVLTF

D gene: TRBD1
clone size: NA
V gene: TRBV6-1
J gene: TRBJ2-3
CDR3 DNA: TGTGCCAGCAGCTCAGGGGGCAATACAGATACGCAGTATTTT
CDR3 protein: CASSSGGNTDTQYF

D gene: TRBD2
clone size: NA
V gene: TRBV5-1
J gene: TRBJ2-3
CDR3 DNA: TGCGCCAGCAGCTTGGGGGGTAGCGGGAGCCAAGATACGCAGTATTTT
CDR3 protein: CASSLGGSGSQDTQYF